A selection of T cell receptor beta chains follows, all from one sample in a study of blood T cells in healthy people across ages. TCRdb reprocessed the 5' RACE reads via MiXCR and lists one record per CDR3 protein. The sample shows 900,000 to 950,000 distinct CDR3 sequences, just under 30% of them seen only once. These records were also assigned to another study, of T cells of mothers and their children.

Sequencing was carried out using blood. Receptors were obtained from a woman aged 40 to 50 in good health. Both conserved end residues are part of each CDR3. The D gene is left open where the match is weak. The size of a clone is reported for some rows only, either as once, few or many, or as a class for expanded clones.

few,TRBJ2-1,13,-,TRBV20-1,CSIIWTSYNEQFF,TGCAGCATCATCTGGACCTCCTACAATGAGCAGTTCTTC
-,TRBJ1-2,14,TRBD1,TRBV7-2,CASSPGQGGRGYTF,TGTGCCAGCAGCCCGGGACAGGGAGGTCGTGGCTACACCTTC
few,TRBJ2-3,14,-,TRBV5-1,CASSLLGAQDTQYF,TGCGCCAGCAGCTTGTTGGGGGCGCAGGATACGCAGTATTTT
-,TRBJ2-7,14,-,TRBV12-3/TRBV12-4,CASKLQEISYEQYF,TGTGCCAGCAAGCTGCAGGAGATCTCCTACGAGCAGTACTTC
-,TRBJ2-5,14,TRBD1,TRBV14,CAGRRQGIAETQYF,TGTGCCGGCAGACGACAGGGGATAGCAGAGACCCAGTACTTC
few,TRBJ1-1,15,TRBD1,TRBV20-1,CSATESGQENTEAFF,TGCAGTGCTACCGAATCGGGACAGGAGAACACTGAAGCTTTCTTT
many,TRBJ1-4,17,TRBD1,TRBV5-1,CASSLWGQGAANEKLFF,TGCGCCAGCAGCCTATGGGGACAGGGCGCGGCTAATGAAAAACTGTTTTTT
few,TRBJ2-3,16,-,TRBV5-5,CASSAPLRGGDGTQYF,TGTGCCAGCAGCGCCCCCTTAAGGGGGGGCGACGGTACGCAGTATTTT
-,TRBJ2-1,19,TRBD2,TRBV20-1,CSARAMGVAGGSSYNEQFF,TGCAGTGCTAGGGCCATGGGGGTAGCGGGGGGCTCCTCCTACAATGAGCAGTTCTTC
-,TRBJ1-2,15,TRBD1,TRBV2,CASRRDRKANYGYTF,TGTGCCAGCAGACGGGACAGGAAGGCTAACTATGGCTACACCTTC
many,TRBJ2-1,11,-,TRBV30,CAWRGYNEQFF,TGTGCCTGGAGGGGATACAATGAGCAGTTCTTC
many,TRBJ2-5,15,-,TRBV15,CATSRDRARQETQYF,TGTGCCACCAGCAGAGATCGGGCACGCCAAGAGACCCAGTACTTC
-,TRBJ2-2,12,-,TRBV19,CASNLNTGEMFF,TGTGCCAGTAATCTTAACACCGGGGAGATGTTTTTT
many,TRBJ2-3,15,-,TRBV4-3,CASSQDLASTDTQYF,TGCGCCAGCAGCCAAGACCTAGCTTCCACAGATACGCAGTATTTT
many,TRBJ2-7,14,-,TRBV7-2,CASRRGGSSYEQYF,TGTGCCAGCAGGAGGGGGGGGAGCTCCTACGAGCAGTACTTC
few,TRBJ2-5,16,TRBD2,TRBV7-8,CASSLEVAGGLNEQYF,TGTGCCAGCAGCTTAGAGGTAGCGGGGGGGCTCAATGAGCAGTACTTC
many,TRBJ2-3,13,-,TRBV27,CASSLLATDTQYF,TGTGCCAGCAGTTTATTGGCCACAGATACGCAGTATTTT
many,TRBJ2-1,15,TRBD1,TRBV10-3,CAIRSFDRVRGEQFF,TGTGCCATCAGGAGCTTCGACAGGGTTCGAGGTGAGCAGTTCTTC
many,TRBJ2-1,12,-,TRBV7-2,CASSSYRNEQFF,TGTGCCAGCAGCTCCTATCGCAATGAGCAGTTCTTC
-,TRBJ2-2,16,TRBD2,TRBV28,CASSLSPREVTGELFF,TGTGCCAGCAGTTTAAGTCCCCGGGAGGTCACCGGGGAGCTGTTTTTT
few,TRBJ1-2,13,-,TRBV25-1,CASSGGSFYGYTF,TGTGCCAGCAGTGGAGGGTCCTTCTATGGCTACACCTTC
few,TRBJ1-6,13,-,TRBV29-1,CSVRDGTNSPLHF,TGCAGCGTAAGGGACGGAACTAATTCACCCCTCCACTTT
-,TRBJ2-7,14,TRBD1,TRBV12-3/TRBV12-4,CASSLARTGYEQYF,TGTGCCAGCAGTTTAGCGAGGACAGGGTACGAGCAGTACTTC
-,TRBJ1-1,15,-,TRBV20-1,CSATRPRGQNTEAFF,TGCAGTGCCACCCGTCCTCGGGGGCAGAACACTGAAGCTTTCTTT
-,TRBJ1-4,14,TRBD1,TRBV20-1,CSARQGRRSEKLFF,TGCAGTGCACGACAGGGGAGGAGAAGTGAAAAACTGTTTTTT
few,TRBJ2-7,14,TRBD1,TRBV15,CATSPGTGLREQYF,TGTGCCACCAGCCCCGGGACAGGTCTTAGGGAGCAGTACTTC
-,TRBJ1-6,14,-,TRBV28,CASSLSTRASPLHF,TGTGCCAGCAGTTTATCTACCAGGGCTTCACCCCTCCACTTT
-,TRBJ2-4,17,-,TRBV4-1,CASSQITGQGTKNIRYF,TGCGCCAGCAGCCAAATTACAGGGCAGGGGACCAAAAACATTCGGTACTTC
few,TRBJ2-1,15,TRBD2,TRBV29-1,CSVEYEAGGRGEQFF,TGCAGCGTTGAATATGAGGCGGGGGGGCGTGGTGAGCAGTTCTTC
few,TRBJ2-5,14,TRBD2,TRBV28,CASKTSGGEETQYF,TGTGCCAGCAAGACTAGCGGGGGGGAAGAGACCCAGTACTTC
few,TRBJ1-2,15,-,TRBV7-2,CASSLASSGLYGYTF,TGTGCCAGCAGCTTAGCCTCATCGGGTCTCTATGGCTACACCTTC
few,TRBJ2-3,13,-,TRBV9,CASSVFQGGTQYF,TGTGCCAGCAGCGTTTTTCAGGGAGGTACGCAGTATTTT